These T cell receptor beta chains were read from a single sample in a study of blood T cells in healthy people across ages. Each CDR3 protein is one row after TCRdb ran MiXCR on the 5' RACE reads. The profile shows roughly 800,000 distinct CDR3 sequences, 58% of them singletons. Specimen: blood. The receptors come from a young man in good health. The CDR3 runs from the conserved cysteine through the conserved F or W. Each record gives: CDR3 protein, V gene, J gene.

CDR3: CASSKGQGQETQYF
V: TRBV4-3
J: TRBJ2-5

CDR3: CASLRGDRGLWEETQYF
V: TRBV6-2/TRBV6-3
J: TRBJ2-5

CDR3: CASSEHRDEQFF
V: TRBV12-3/TRBV12-4
J: TRBJ2-1

CDR3: CSVDTVRYGYTF
V: TRBV29-1
J: TRBJ1-2

CDR3: CASTQTGELFF
V: TRBV12-3/TRBV12-4
J: TRBJ2-2

CDR3: CASSAPWDRGVRTSTDTQYF
V: TRBV7-2
J: TRBJ2-3

CDR3: CASSEEGGPERKQYF
V: TRBV5-1
J: TRBJ2-5

CDR3: CASSLFGVAGEGPDEQFF
V: TRBV6-1
J: TRBJ2-1

CDR3: CASGGGRAETQYF
V: TRBV6-6
J: TRBJ2-5

CDR3: CASSRGMDSYNQPQHF
V: TRBV13
J: TRBJ1-5

CDR3: CASSQTSDETQYF
V: TRBV7-9
J: TRBJ2-5

CDR3: CSAAGTDILPMVNTEAFF
V: TRBV29-1
J: TRBJ1-1

CDR3: CASSLDFYSNNEQFF
V: TRBV7-3
J: TRBJ2-1

CDR3: CVSTPGDQGQFF
V: TRBV12-3/TRBV12-4
J: TRBJ2-1

CDR3: CASSPGDPRSYEQYF
V: TRBV12-3/TRBV12-4
J: .

CDR3: CASSNGRRESSYNEQFF
V: TRBV21-1
J: TRBJ2-1

CDR3: CASSWDRGPGWAYEQYF
V: TRBV6-5
J: TRBJ2-7